This T cell receptor (beta chain) was captured by sequencing in a study of blood T cell repertoires in COVID-19. Study summary: The analysed material was cDNA or gDNA that came from T cells, B-cell-depleted T cells, or PBMCs.

In the original analysis: Estimation of nucleated cell counts relied on the amplification of reference gene primers. Profiled with immunoSEQ multiplex PCR; TCRdb holds only in-frame clones, not every one. The V and J calls and clone size were taken over from that table, and D and trimming were inferred from the DNA. The sample yields 6,500 to 7,000 clones, about nine tenths seen once. The sequencing sample was made of peripheral blood. The origin of this receptor is a human donor with active COVID-19. The donor label of this sample is uncertain.

The chain's CDR3 is CASSVGVAGDLEQFF. The DNA of the CDR3 is TGTGCCAGCAGCGTAGGGGTAGCGGGGGATTTGGAGCAGTTCTTC. The chain carries TRBV9 and TRBJ2-1, with 9 bases matching TRBD2. J gave up 10 bases and V 0 bases, and 8 bases lay outside the gene matches. The CDR3 length is 15 residues. Germline V gene lookup returns CDR1 SGDLS and CDR2 YYNGEE.